These 24 T cell receptor beta chains were all obtained from the same sample, sequenced in a study of Ad26.COV2.S vaccination and SARS-CoV-2 variants. The repertoire was sequenced with immunoSEQ multiplex PCR; TCRdb's copy has only in-frame clones and lacks some. The data contain almost 400,000 clones, 89% of them singletons. The treatment was: around 19 received Ad26.COV2.S at low or high dose, single or two shots; 5 received placebo; per-sample allocation not given. All samples were drawn on day 63, counting from the first vaccine or placebo injection. Sequenced material: peripheral blood, taken in a trial of Ad26.COV2.S vaccine versus placebo. Source of these receptors: a person aged 18 to 59 who received the Ad26.COV2.S COVID-19 vaccine or a placebo.

This chain connects TRBV28 to TRBJ2-7; D is tentatively TRBD1 or TRBD2 (5 bases each). The CDR3 has 13 residues. V was trimmed by 8 bases and J by 6 bases, leaving 17 bases between them. Germline V gives CDR1 MDHEN, CDR2 SYDVKM. The CDR3: CASHGASGSEQYF. CDR3 bases: TGTGCCAGCCACGGGGCCTCTGGTAGCGAGCAGTACTTC.

This clone has a handful of counts. The rearrangement uses TRBV2 and TRBJ2-7; 8 nucleotides line up with TRBD2. This CDR3 comprises 14 residues. With V trimmed by 3 bases and J by 2 bases, 3 bases remained unmatched. CDR1 and CDR2 from the germline V gene are SNHLY and FYNNEI. CDR3 sequence reads: CASSDHGGAYEQYF. In nucleotides, the CDR3 is TGTGCCAGCAGTGACCACGGGGGGGCCTACGAGCAGTACTTC.

The chain is built from TRBV11-3 and TRBJ2-5, with D possibly TRBD1 on 6 matching bases. Germline CDR1 SGHNT, CDR2 YENEEA. V was cut by 4 bases and J by 7 bases, with 19 bases left in between. The CDR3 has 15 residues. The CDR3 DNA is TGTGCCAGCAGCTCCCCCGGACAGCCCATTGGGACCCAGTACTTC. This codes for CASSSPGQPIGTQYF.

The chain links TRBV7-9 to TRBJ2-3; 13 bases map to TRBD2. This CDR3 is 18 amino acids long. Germline lookup yields CDR1 SEHNR and CDR2 FQNEAQ (reference sequence). V dropped 5 bases and J dropped 4; count of bases not matched to a gene: 12. DNA for the CDR3: TGTGCCAGCAGCCCACTATTGAGGACTAGCGGGAGATCAGATACGCAGTATTTT. Translation gives CASSPLLRTSGRSDTQYF. Variable domain in full (rest from reference TRBV7-9 and TRBJ2-3): DTGVSQNPRHKITKRGQNVTFRCDPISEHNRLYWYRQTLGQGPEFLTYFQNEAQLEKSRLLSDRFSAERPKGSFSTLEIQRTEQGDSAMYLCASSPLLRTSGRSDTQYFGPGTRLTVL.

This rearrangement joins TRBV10-3 to TRBJ2-7; D possibly corresponds to TRBD2 (6 bases). Germline lookup yields CDR1 ENHRY and CDR2 SYGVKD. This CDR3 has 14 residues. The ends were cut back, 4 bases at V and 2 bases at J, with 12 bases in the middle. The DNA of the CDR3 is TGTGCCATCAGTGGTCGGGACTCCACCTACGAGCAGTACTTC. As protein: CAISGRDSTYEQYF.

The chain combines TRBV5-6 with TRBJ1-2; 7 bases are shared with TRBD1. This CDR3 has 14 residues. With V trimmed by 0 bases and J by 3 bases, 2 bases remained unmatched. Germline values: CDR1 SGHDT, CDR2 YYEEEE. The CDR3 DNA follows: TGTGCCAGCAGCTTGGGGACAGGCTACTATGGCTACACCTTC. This gives the protein CASSLGTGYYGYTF.

This chain joins TRBV12-3 or TRBV12-4 and TRBJ2-1; no firm D call. The germline V and J ends were trimmed by 7 bases and 7 bases, with 8 bases remaining between them. This CDR3 contains 11 residues. The CDR3 is CASTYGNEQFF. For the CDR3, the DNA is TGTGCCAGCACCTACGGGAATGAGCAGTTCTTC.

The chain has TRBV5-1 and TRBJ2-3; the match to TRBD1 covers 7 bases. The trim removed 4 bases at V and 0 bases at J, leaving 14 bases unmatched. The CDR3 runs to 18 residues. The germline V gene has CDR1 SGHRS and CDR2 YFSETQ. The DNA of the CDR3 is TGCGCCAGCAGCGCCGCCACAGGGGACATCGCTAGCACAGATACGCAGTATTTT. Its protein is CASSAATGDIASTDTQYF.

The CDR3 protein is CASSKPGRKAFF. For the CDR3, the DNA is TGTGCCAGCAGCAAACCGGGACGGAAAGCTTTCTTT. V gene TRBV14 combines with J gene TRBJ1-1; maybe TRBD1 (5 bases). The V end lost 5 bases, the J end lost 9 bases, and 13 bases lay between the germline ends. The germline V gene encodes CDR1 SGHDN and CDR2 FVKESK. The CDR3 is made up of 12 amino acids.

The sample holds one count of this clone. V is TRBV4-2 and J is TRBJ2-2; D is perhaps TRBD2 (6 bases). Germline CDR1 reads LGHNA; CDR2 reads YNFKEQ. V lost 3 bases, J lost 1 base, and 9 bases lay in between. The CDR3 extends over 15 amino acids. The CDR3 DNA reads as TGTGCCAGCAGCCATAGCGGAGGGAACACCGGGGAGCTGTTTTTT. Translated: CASSHSGGNTGELFF.

The CDR3: CASSYPRGNQPQHF. Here the CDR3 DNA reads TGTGCCAGCAGCTATCCAAGGGGCAATCAGCCCCAGCATTTT. The rearrangement uses TRBV28 and TRBJ1-5; D is ambiguous. Germline V gene sequence: CDR1 MDHEN, CDR2 SYDVKM. V was pared by 6 bases and J by 2 bases, with 11 bases between. This CDR3 region has 14 residues. Together with reference TRBV28 and TRBJ1-5, the CDR3 gives the full variable domain: DVKVTQSSRYLVKRTGEKVFLECVQDMDHENMFWYRQDPGLGLRLIYFSYDVKMKEKGDIPEGYSVSREKKERFSLILESASTNQTSMYLCASSYPRGNQPQHFGDGTRLSIL.

This clone was seen only once. This chain links TRBV5-1 with TRBJ2-5, with 7 bases matching TRBD1. Germline assignment: CDR1 SGHRS and CDR2 YFSETQ. This CDR3 has 14 residues. V trimming: 0 bases; J trimming: 5 bases; junction bases outside the gene matches: 4. Written as DNA, the CDR3 is TGCGCCAGCAGCTTGGAGGGGGCTGGGGAGACCCAGTACTTC. As protein: CASSLEGAGETQYF.

This chain connects TRBV18 to TRBJ2-7; no definite D call. This CDR3 region has 15 residues. Germline CDR1 KGHSH, CDR2 LQKENI. Trimming left V 2 bases short and J 4 bases short, with 15 bases between. CDR3: CASSPTAYRGYEQYF. CDR3 bases: TGTGCCAGCTCACCAACAGCCTATAGAGGATACGAGCAGTACTTC.

The gene calls are TRBV5-5 and TRBJ1-3, with D possibly matching TRBD1 (5 bases). V lost 3 bases and J lost 1, with 14 bases in between. The CDR3 sequence is 16 residues long. The germline CDR1 and CDR2 sequences are SGHKS and YYEKEE (reference sequence). CDR3 in amino acids: CASSYRDGDSGNTIYF. CDR3 DNA: TGTGCCAGCAGCTACCGGGACGGTGATTCTGGAAACACCATATATTTT.

This rearrangement joins TRBV5-1 to TRBJ2-5; 16 nucleotides line up with TRBD2. Germline V gives CDR1 SGHRS, CDR2 YFSETQ. V was pared by 4 bases and J by 5 bases, with 2 bases of the junction left unmatched. The CDR3 is 15 amino acids. The CDR3 coding sequence is TGCGCCAGCAGCGGGACTAGCGGGAGGGAGGAGACCCAGTACTTC. As protein: CASSGTSGREETQYF.

The chain uses TRBV12-5 and TRBJ1-6, with a possible D match to TRBD1 (5 bases). Germline V CDR1 and CDR2: LGHNT, FRNRAP. The CDR3 is 16 residues long. Between the trimmed V and J ends, which lost 0 bases and 3 bases, there was a span of 9 bases. The DNA for the CDR3 is TGTGCTAGTGGTTTGGTGCCGGGGGACTATAATTCACCCCTCCACTTT. Residues: CASGLVPGDYNSPLHF.

The chain combines TRBV3-1 (or the pseudogene TRBV3-2) with TRBJ2-3; 8 bases map to TRBD2. Germline assignment: CDR1 LGHDT and CDR2 YNNKEL (reference sequence). V shed 8 bases, J shed 8 bases, and the junction held 12 bases outside the gene matches. The length of the CDR3 is 14 residues. This CDR3 is CASARGLVLGTQYF. CDR3 sequence (DNA): TGTGCCAGCGCCAGGGGACTAGTTTTGGGTACGCAGTATTTT.

Only one count was recorded for this clone. The V and J genes are TRBV28 and TRBJ1-5; D uncertain. Trimming cost V 10 bases and J 1 base, with 8 bases left between them. CDR3 length: 12 residues. Germline V gene sequence: CDR1 MDHEN, CDR2 SYDVKM. The DNA of the CDR3 is TGTGCCACCGAGAGGAGCAATCAGCCCCAGCATTTT. Protein product: CATERSNQPQHF.

This clone was counted a single time. The chain carries TRBV28 and TRBJ1-2; D call uncertain. Germline V lookup: CDR1 MDHEN, CDR2 SYDVKM. This CDR3 spans 13 amino acids. With 1 base removed from V and 7 bases from J, the gap between germline ends came to 10 bases. Written as DNA, the CDR3 is TGTGCCAGCAGTTTATTTTGGGGTGCTGGCTACACCTTC. Protein product: CASSLFWGAGYTF.

As regards this clone: A much larger clone differs by one base, so this may be a read error. CDR3: CASSWGSNQPQHF. CDR3 bases: TGTGCCAGCAGTTGGGGTAGCAATCAGCCCCAGCATTTT. The V and J genes are TRBV27 and TRBJ1-5; D not resolved. Trimming removed 4 bases at V and 0 bases at J, with 4 bases between. CDR1 is MNHEY and CDR2 is SMNVEV in the germline V gene (reference sequence). There are 13 residues in the CDR3.

The CDR3 region has the DNA TGTGCCAGCAGGATACAGGGGCCCAACACTGAAGCTTTCTTT. Protein product: CASRIQGPNTEAFF. The chain links TRBV27 to TRBJ1-1; 7 nucleotides align to TRBD1. Germline assignment: CDR1 MNHEY and CDR2 SMNVEV (reference sequence). V lost 6 bases to trimming and J lost 2 bases; unmatched junction nucleotides: 6. The CDR3 is 14 amino acids.

The chain links TRBV7-9 to TRBJ2-1, with 16 bases lining up with TRBD2. Per germline, CDR1 SEHNR and CDR2 FQNEAQ (reference sequence). This CDR3 comprises 17 residues. The trim removed 3 bases at V and 8 bases at J, leaving 7 bases unmatched. The CDR3 sequence is CASSLGLAGGISYEQFF. As DNA, the CDR3 is TGTGCCAGCAGCTTGGGACTAGCGGGAGGGATTTCCTATGAGCAGTTCTTC.

The rearrangement joins TRBV27 to TRBJ2-5; no clear D gene. The CDR3 is made up of 12 amino acids. V was pared by 6 bases and J by 5 bases, with 10 bases between. The V gene's germline CDR1 is MNHEY and CDR2 SMNVEV (reference sequence). The CDR3 coding sequence is TGTGCCAGCAGCTTACGGTGGGAGACCCAGTACTTC. Protein sequence: CASSLRWETQYF.

The chain couples TRBV5-6 to TRBJ1-1, with a possible D match to TRBD1 (6 bases). The CDR3 sequence is 12 residues long. V dropped 3 bases and J dropped 11 bases, with 14 bases sitting between them. CDR1 is SGHDT, CDR2 YYEEEE, per germline. The CDR3 coding sequence is TGTGCCAGCAGCTCTGGACAGCCAGGGGCTTTCTTT. As protein: CASSSGQPGAFF.